This TCR beta chain was documented in a study of neoadjuvant nivolumab and ipilimumab in lung cancer. This table comes from immunoSEQ multiplex PCR, and its TCRdb copy is limited to in-frame clones, with some not included. The sample has tens of thousands of clones; 90% are singletons. Study observations and caveats: Only two of four nivolumab-treated tumors gained richness and clonality by surgery.

V was clipped by 1 base and J by 0 bases, with 5 bases between them. The CDR3 runs to 14 residues. Germline V gives CDR1 SEHNR, CDR2 FQNEAQ (reference sequence). This clone was picked up one time. Its antigen is currently unknown. The rearrangement links TRBV7-9 to TRBJ2-3; D is uncertain. The source was peripheral blood, collected after neoadjuvant nivolumab, alone or with ipilimumab, at or shortly before surgery. This clonotype originated in an adult with non-small cell lung cancer. The CDR3 coding sequence is TGTGCCAGCAGCTTAGGCATTAGCACAGATACGCAGTATTTT. It encodes CASSLGISTDTQYF.